Following are 27 T cell receptor beta chains from one sample sequenced in a study of blood T cell repertoires in COVID-19. TCRdb's copy holds only in-frame clones and misses some; the assay was immunoSEQ multiplex PCR. There are just under 30,000 clones in the sample; approximately 80% occur only once, and 46% lies in the top ten. Material: peripheral blood. The receptors derive from a woman between 70 and 85 years old with acute or convalescent COVID-19.

This clone was observed a few times. The genes are TRBV28 and TRBJ2-5; 10 bases align to TRBD1. V lost 9 bases, J lost 1 base, and 11 bases stayed unmatched. This CDR3 has 16 residues. Germline assignment: CDR1 MDHEN and CDR2 SYDVKM. CDR3 amino acids: CASTPGGQGVQETQYF. The CDR3 DNA follows: TGTGCCAGTACGCCAGGTGGACAGGGGGTCCAAGAGACCCAGTACTTC.

J is TRBJ2-1 and V is TRBV12-3 or TRBV12-4; possible D gene TRBD1, 5 bases. The V end lost 7 bases, the J end lost 4 bases, and 8 bases lay between the germline ends. CDR3 length equals 12 residues. In DNA form, the CDR3 reads TGTGCCAGCAATACAGGTTACAATGAGCAGTTCTTC. Translated, it gives CASNTGYNEQFF.

The chain links TRBV4-2 to TRBJ2-3, with D perhaps matching TRBD2 (6 bases). Trimming shortened V by 1 base and J by 3 bases, and 14 bases separated the two germline ends. Germline CDR1 reads LGHNA; CDR2 reads YNFKEQ. The CDR3 totals 16 residues. The CDR3 here is CASSQVGAGITDTQYF. The CDR3 nucleotides read TGTGCCAGCAGCCAAGTCGGGGCGGGAATAACAGATACGCAGTATTTT.

V and J are TRBV19 and TRBJ2-7; 9 nucleotides align to TRBD1. V was pared by 3 bases and J by 5 bases, with 8 bases of the junction left unmatched. Looked up from germline, CDR1 is LNHDA and CDR2 is SQIVND (reference sequence). The CDR3 runs to 15 residues. CDR3: CASSIGQGKNHEQYF. For the CDR3, the DNA is TGTGCCAGTAGTATCGGACAGGGGAAAAACCACGAGCAGTACTTC.

The chain has TRBV28 and TRBJ2-5; 8 bases are shared with TRBD1. This CDR3 region has 15 residues. The germline V gene has CDR1 MDHEN and CDR2 SYDVKM. After removal of 4 bases from V and 5 bases from J, the junction contained 9 bases not matched to a gene. CDR3 amino acids: CASSSQAGGWETQYF. In DNA form, the CDR3 reads TGTGCCAGCAGTTCCCAGGCAGGGGGCTGGGAGACCCAGTACTTC.

This clone was observed a handful of times. The CDR3 here is CASSRDSIYEQYF. The CDR3 bases are TGTGCCAGCAGCCGGGACAGCATTTACGAGCAGTACTTC. The chain recombines TRBV5-5 with TRBJ2-7; 7 nucleotides line up with TRBD1. The CDR3 contains 13 residues. V was pared by 4 bases and J by 4 bases, with 5 bases of the junction left unmatched. Per germline, CDR1 SGHKS and CDR2 YYEKEE (reference sequence).

The chain carries TRBV29-1 and TRBJ2-2; 10 nucleotides agree with TRBD1. With 4 bases clipped from V and 5 bases from J, the junction kept 7 bases outside the gene matches. This CDR3 spans 15 amino acids. CDR1 is SQVTM and CDR2 is ANQGSEA in the germline V gene. The CDR3 loop is CSVGGTGVGTGELFF. The CDR3 bases are TGCAGCGTTGGTGGGACAGGGGTTGGTACCGGGGAGCTGTTTTTT.

The chain employs TRBV30 and TRBJ1-1, with a weak D call TRBD1 (5 bases). The CDR3 has 14 amino acids. Germline CDR1 GTSNPN, CDR2 SVGIG (reference sequence). V was cut by 7 bases and J by 2 bases, with 17 bases left in between. CDR3 sequence: CASGGAGRNTEAFF. The CDR3 DNA follows: TGTGCCTCGGGTGGGGCAGGGCGAAACACTGAAGCTTTCTTT.

This chain connects TRBV18 to TRBJ1-5; the match to TRBD1 covers 7 bases. Losses at the gene ends were 5 bases for V and 7 bases for J; bases not matched to a gene: 17. This CDR3 comprises 17 residues. CDR1 and CDR2 (germline): KGHSH, LQKENI. CDR3 sequence reads: CASSSTSQTGSGQPQHF. In nucleotides, the CDR3 is TGTGCCAGCTCATCTACCTCCCAGACAGGGTCTGGCCAGCCCCAGCATTTT.

The chain joins TRBV27 to TRBJ2-7, with D possibly TRBD2 on 6 matching bases. Germline CDR1 MNHEY, CDR2 SMNVEV (reference sequence). V was cut by 6 bases and J by 6 bases, with 12 bases left in between. The CDR3 runs to 12 residues. CDR3 residues: CASRAGSGEQYF. CDR3 bases: TGTGCCAGCAGGGCGGGGTCTGGCGAGCAGTACTTC.

This clone occurred once. The genes are TRBV15 and TRBJ2-1, with TRBD1 matching over 7 bases. V was clipped by 1 base and J by 8 bases; unmatched bases: 11. Germline V CDR1 and CDR2: LNHNV, YYDKDF (reference sequence). This CDR3 contains 16 residues. The CDR3 DNA reads TGTGCCACCAGCAGAGGCCGGGACAGAGGAGGCCATGAGCAGTTCTTC. Its protein is CATSRGRDRGGHEQFF.

The chain combines TRBV7-8 with TRBJ2-7; TRBD1 is a possible D gene (6 bases). The CDR3 is 15 amino acids. Germline loops: CDR1 SGHVS, CDR2 FQNEAQ. V was shortened by 2 bases and J by 2 bases, with 13 bases between the two germline ends. Written as DNA, the CDR3 is TGTGCCAGCAGCTTAAGTTCTCAGGGGACCTACGAGCAGTACTTC. Its translation is CASSLSSQGTYEQYF.

This clone was recorded only once. The V and J genes are TRBV6-5 and TRBJ2-7; TRBD1 agrees at 8 bases. The length of the CDR3 is 16 residues. V shed 0 bases and J 0 bases; nucleotides not matched to a gene: 4. Germline-derived CDR1 and CDR2 are MNHEY and SVGAGI. The CDR3 loop reads CASSYSFGTGSYEQYF. Written as DNA, the CDR3 is TGTGCCAGCAGTTACTCGTTCGGGACAGGCTCCTACGAGCAGTACTTC.

This clone was observed a single time. This chain connects TRBV21-1 to TRBJ2-7; TRBD2 is taken as the D call from the table, unchecked against the DNA. TRBV21-1 is a pseudogene segment. The CDR3 contains 15 residues. In DNA, the CDR3 is TGTGCCAGCAGCAAAACGGCAAGAGGGACCTACGAGCAGTACTTC. Translation gives CASSKTARGTYEQYF.

The chain combines TRBV6-2 or TRBV6-3 with TRBJ1-2, with no clear D. Trimming took off 6 bases at V and 7 bases at J, with 18 bases between the two ends. Looked up from germline, CDR1 is MNHEY and CDR2 is SVGEGT. This CDR3 is built from 14 residues. This CDR3 is CASSPPQRVSGYTF. For the CDR3, the DNA is TGTGCCAGCAGCCCACCCCAGCGGGTGAGTGGCTACACCTTC.

J is TRBJ2-7 and V is TRBV11-3, with 7 positions matching TRBD1. In germline, CDR1 is SGHNT, CDR2 YENEEA. The junction had 9 bases not matched to a gene; V was cut back by 4 bases and J by 6 bases. The CDR3 is 14 amino acids. The CDR3 DNA is TGTGCCAGCAGCTCTGGACAGGTCCATTCCGAGCAGTACTTC. Translated, it gives CASSSGQVHSEQYF.

This clone was observed once. This rearrangement joins TRBV4-2 to TRBJ2-2; D uncertain. Trimming stripped 1 base from V and 3 bases from J, with 6 bases between. CDR3 length equals 14 residues. Germline values: CDR1 LGHNA, CDR2 YNFKEQ. CDR3 nucleotide sequence: TGTGCCAGCAGCCAAGCGTTCGACACCGGGGAGCTGTTTTTT. It is translated as CASSQAFDTGELFF.

Concerning this clone: Additional DNA sequences in this sample encode the identical CDR3. V usage is TRBV4-3 and J usage is TRBJ2-3; 7 bases map to TRBD1. The CDR3 contains 15 residues. J gave up 6 bases and V 0 bases, and 6 bases lay outside the gene matches. Germline V gene sequence: CDR1 LGHNA, CDR2 YSLEER. The CDR3 DNA reads TGCGCCAGCAGCCAAGACCGACAGGGATCGGATACGCAGTATTTT. Residues: CASSQDRQGSDTQYF.

J is TRBJ2-1 and V is TRBV6-5; 8 positions agree with TRBD2. Germline loops: CDR1 MNHEY, CDR2 SVGAGI. The trim removed 0 bases at V and 5 bases at J, leaving 6 bases unmatched. The CDR3 length is 16 residues. The CDR3 region is CASSYSRGAGDNEQFF. The DNA for the CDR3 is TGTGCCAGCAGTTACTCGCGGGGGGCCGGAGACAATGAGCAGTTCTTC.

V usage is TRBV6-1 and J usage is TRBJ1-5; D remains ambiguous. The CDR3 is made up of 14 amino acids. The V end lost 4 bases, the J end lost 0 bases, and 7 bases lay between the germline ends. Germline V lookup: CDR1 MNHNS, CDR2 SASEGT. The DNA for the CDR3 is TGTGCCAGCAGTGCAGCTTATAGCAATCAGCCCCAGCATTTT. This translates into CASSAAYSNQPQHF.

The genes are TRBV28 and TRBJ1-2; 7 bases are shared with TRBD1. CDR1 and CDR2 (germline): MDHEN, SYDVKM. Germline trimming cut 6 bases from V and 4 bases from J; bases unmatched to any gene: 5. This CDR3 contains 13 residues. The CDR3 is CASRRQGSYGYTF. DNA of the CDR3: TGTGCCAGCAGACGACAGGGATCCTATGGCTACACCTTC.

The CDR3 reads CASSLLGGDEKLFF. The CDR3 bases are TGTGCCAGCAGCTTGTTAGGGGGAGATGAAAAACTGTTTTTT. The J gene is TRBJ1-4, the V gene TRBV5-5; D might be TRBD1 (6 bases). The germline V gene encodes CDR1 SGHKS and CDR2 YYEKEE (reference sequence). V gave up 1 base and J gave up 6 bases, with 10 bases separating them. This CDR3 spans 14 amino acids.

This clone appeared a single time. The chain is built from TRBV5-1 and TRBJ2-2; no clear D. Germline CDR1 is SGHRS and CDR2 is YFSETQ. The CDR3 is 11 residues long. Trimming stripped 7 bases from V and 6 bases from J, with 7 bases between. The CDR3 sequence is CASRVAGELFF. CDR3 bases: TGCGCCAGCCGAGTCGCCGGGGAGCTGTTTTTT.

Points on this clone: The same CDR3 also results from other DNA sequences found in this sample. The chain joins TRBV7-9 to TRBJ1-1; D unresolved. Germline V gene sequence: CDR1 SEHNR, CDR2 FQNEAQ (reference sequence). V dropped 5 bases and J dropped 0 bases, with 4 bases sitting between them. The CDR3 length is 12 residues. The CDR3 DNA reads TGTGCCAGCAGCCTAATGAACACTGAAGCTTTCTTT. Translating it yields CASSLMNTEAFF.

The V and J genes are TRBV4-2 and TRBJ1-1; 9 bases line up with TRBD1. The germline V gene encodes CDR1 LGHNA and CDR2 YNFKEQ. This CDR3 region has 14 residues. V was pared by 8 bases and J by 5 bases, with 9 bases of the junction left unmatched. As DNA, the CDR3 is TGTGCCAGCGGGGGGACAGGGTCGGAGACTGAAGCTTTCTTT. It translates to CASGGTGSETEAFF.

The chain has TRBV19 and TRBJ2-5; 8 bases align to TRBD1. Trimming cost V 6 bases and J 4 bases; bases outside gene matches: 10. CDR1 and CDR2 from the germline V gene are LNHDA and SQIVND (reference sequence). CDR3 length: 15 amino acids. CDR3 DNA sequence: TGTGCCAGTAGCTCCCTGGACAGGGCGGTAGAGACCCAGTACTTC. This sequence encodes CASSSLDRAVETQYF.

V and J are TRBV28 and TRBJ2-5; D is unclear. The V gene lost 1 base and the J gene lost 7 bases, with 10 bases spanning the gap. Germline lookup yields CDR1 MDHEN and CDR2 SYDVKM. This CDR3 is 13 amino acids long. The CDR3 coding sequence is TGTGCCAGCAGTTTATCTTCCCAGTGGACCCAGTACTTC. Translated, it gives CASSLSSQWTQYF.